This T cell receptor beta chain appears in the sequencing data of a study of cytomegalovirus exposure and HLA in healthy donors. In this sample, this clone turned up many times. Antigen: not known. General observations from the study: A later analysis showed that HLA-associated TCR beta chains had undergone more clonal expansion than equally common others. Follow-up analysis found HLA locus-dependent TCR association rates, highest for DRB1 and lowest for HLA-C.

Germline CDR1 is SGHDT and CDR2 is YYEEEE. This CDR3 comprises 11 residues. Trimming cost V 5 bases and J 10 bases, with 12 bases left between them. The PCR was carried out with 60 Vbeta primers and 13 Jbeta primers. This table comes from immunoSEQ multiplex PCR, and its TCRdb copy is limited to in-frame clones, with some not included. The table lists about 180,000 clones, around 77% of them singletons. This receptor was identified in a man aged 55 to 69 in good health and CMV-seronegative. The sequenced sample was PBMCs. This chain links TRBV5-6 with TRBJ1-2; no clear D gene. The CDR3 DNA reads as TGTGCCAGCAGTTCAGGAGGAGTCTACACCTTC. Translated, it gives CASSSGGVYTF.